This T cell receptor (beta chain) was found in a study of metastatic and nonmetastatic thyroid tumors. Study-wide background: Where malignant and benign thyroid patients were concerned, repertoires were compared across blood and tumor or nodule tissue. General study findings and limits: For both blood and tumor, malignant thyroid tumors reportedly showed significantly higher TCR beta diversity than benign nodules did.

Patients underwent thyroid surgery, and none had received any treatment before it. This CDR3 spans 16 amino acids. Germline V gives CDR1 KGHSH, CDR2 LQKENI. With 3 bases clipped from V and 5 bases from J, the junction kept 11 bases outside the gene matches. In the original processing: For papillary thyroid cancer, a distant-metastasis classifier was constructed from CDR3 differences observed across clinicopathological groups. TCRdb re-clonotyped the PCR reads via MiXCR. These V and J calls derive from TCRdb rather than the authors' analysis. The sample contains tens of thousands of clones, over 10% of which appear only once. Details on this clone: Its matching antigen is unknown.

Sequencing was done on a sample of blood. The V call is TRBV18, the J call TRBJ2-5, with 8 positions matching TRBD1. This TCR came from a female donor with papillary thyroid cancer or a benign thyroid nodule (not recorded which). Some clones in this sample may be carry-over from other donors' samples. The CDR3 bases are TGTGCCAGCTCACCGGACACGGGACAGGTACGGGAGACCCAGTACTTC. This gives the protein CASSPDTGQVRETQYF.